These 10 T cell receptor beta chains were all obtained from the same sample, sequenced in a study of control samples from healthy donors and cancer patients. Produced via immunoSEQ multiplex PCR; TCRdb's table is partial and in-frame only. The table shows 150,000 to 200,000 clones, with 91% occurring only once. The material sequenced was blood. These TCRs come from a woman in her thirties in good health.

The V call is TRBV10-3, the J call TRBJ2-7, with D unresolved. CDR3 length equals 12 residues. V was cut by 3 bases and J by 3 bases, with 6 bases left in between. CDR1 and CDR2 (germline): ENHRY, SYGVKD. The CDR3 reads CAISDSNYEQYF. DNA of the CDR3: TGTGCCATCAGTGACAGTAACTACGAGCAGTACTTC.

This clone was found once. The J gene is TRBJ1-5, the V gene TRBV5-1, with D hard to call. Germline V gene sequence: CDR1 SGHRS, CDR2 YFSETQ. Between the trimmed V and J ends, which lost 0 bases and 5 bases, there was a span of 3 bases. This CDR3 contains 12 residues. The CDR3 DNA reads as TGCGCCAGCAGCTTGGTAGATCAGCCCCAGCATTTT. It codes for CASSLVDQPQHF. The entire variable domain, with the rest obtained from reference TRBV5-1 and TRBJ1-5, is as follows: KAGVTQTPRYLIKTRGQQVTLSCSPISGHRSVSWYQQTPGQGLQFLFEYFSETQRNKGNFPGRFSGRQFSNSRSEMNVSTLELGDSALYLCASSLVDQPQHFGDGTRLSIL.

This clone was observed once. The gene calls are TRBV28 and TRBJ1-5; 10 bases align to TRBD1. There are 15 residues in the CDR3. Germline-derived CDR1 and CDR2 are MDHEN and SYDVKM. J was trimmed by 8 bases and V by 5 bases; bases with no gene match: 9. As DNA, the CDR3 is TGTGCCAGCAGTAACCCGGGACAGGGGAAGGAGCCCCAGCATTTT. Protein product: CASSNPGQGKEPQHF.

The rearrangement uses TRBV7-2 and TRBJ2-7; tentative D call: TRBD2 (6 bases). The V gene's germline CDR1 is SGHTA and CDR2 FQGNSA. The CDR3 contains 15 residues. V lost 0 bases, J lost 5 bases, and 14 bases lay in between. CDR3 loop: CASSLALAAGNEQYF. The CDR3 DNA reads as TGTGCCAGCAGCTTAGCCCTTGCGGCGGGAAACGAGCAGTACTTC.

The rearrangement links TRBV6-6 to TRBJ2-2; D may be TRBD1 or TRBD2 (5 bases each). Trimming shortened V by 5 bases and J by 1 base, and 11 bases separated the two germline ends. The germline V gene has CDR1 MNHNY and CDR2 SVGAGI (reference sequence). This CDR3 contains 15 residues. CDR3 residues: CASSAGRGNTGELFF. The DNA for the CDR3 is TGTGCCAGCAGTGCAGGGAGAGGGAACACCGGGGAGCTGTTTTTT.

As for this clone: Other DNA sequences in the sample encode the same CDR3. The chain couples TRBV19 to TRBJ1-1, with a tentative D call TRBD1 (5 bases). The V gene's germline CDR1 is LNHDA and CDR2 SQIVND (reference sequence). The V gene lost 2 bases and the J gene lost 0 bases, with 7 bases spanning the gap. The CDR3 is 14 residues long. CDR3 amino acids: CASSIRGMNTEAFF. DNA for the CDR3: TGTGCCAGTAGTATAAGGGGCATGAACACTGAAGCTTTCTTT.

The chain has TRBV12-3 or TRBV12-4 and TRBJ1-1, with 7 bases that match TRBD1. The CDR3 totals 13 residues. The V gene end was trimmed by 6 bases and the J gene end by 4 bases; junction bases not matched to a gene: 5. The CDR3 coding sequence is TGTGCCAGCAGGTCCCCAGGGGGCACTGAAGCTTTCTTT. It encodes CASRSPGGTEAFF.

The chain joins TRBV28 to TRBJ1-1, with D possibly matching TRBD1 (6 bases). This CDR3 spans 16 amino acids. Looked up from germline, CDR1 is MDHEN and CDR2 is SYDVKM. V was pared by 5 bases and J by 2 bases, with 18 bases between. CDR3 sequence reads: CASSPRDKGINTEAFF. As DNA, the CDR3 is TGTGCCAGCAGTCCACGGGACAAGGGTATTAACACTGAAGCTTTCTTT.

In this sample, this clone turned up a few times. This chain links TRBV19 with TRBJ2-5, with 9 bases fitting TRBD1. Trimming removed 4 bases from V and 6 bases from J; junction bases left unmatched: 6. Germline-derived CDR1 and CDR2 are LNHDA and SQIVND (reference sequence). The CDR3 runs 14 residues. CDR3 sequence reads: CASSTRGQGQTQYF. The CDR3 nucleotides are TGTGCCAGTAGTACCCGAGGACAGGGGCAGACCCAGTACTTC.

CDR3 amino acids: CASSLGRESGYTF. For the CDR3, the DNA is TGTGCCAGCAGCCTGGGCAGGGAATCTGGCTACACCTTC. The V and J genes are TRBV28 and TRBJ1-2; D is possibly TRBD1 (5 bases). The V gene's germline CDR1 is MDHEN and CDR2 SYDVKM. There are 13 residues in the CDR3. The V end was cut by 6 bases, the J end by 7 bases, with 15 bases between.